The clone carrying this TCR beta chain was detected once. Trimming at V came to 3 bases and at J to 6 bases, leaving 6 bases not matched to a gene. The germline V gene has CDR1 SGDLS and CDR2 YYNGEE. The CDR3 totals 15 residues. The data belong to a study of OX40 agonist ivuxolimab in advanced cancers. About the research overall: Patients got intravenous ivuxolimab at 0.01 to 10 mg/kg every 2 weeks.

Using immunoSEQ multiplex PCR, the repertoire was profiled, and TCRdb retains in-frame clones only, with some absent. The table lists some 75,000 clones, approximately 85% of them singletons. The sample consisted of CD4+ or CD8+ T cells sorted from blood, taken in a trial of the OX40 agonist ivuxolimab. The V call is TRBV9, the J call TRBJ2-3; 11 bases are a match to TRBD1. The receptor's source is an adult with an advanced solid tumor such as melanoma, head and neck, liver or kidney cancer. CDR3 in amino acids: CASSARTGGLDTQYF. The CDR3 nucleotides read TGTGCCAGCAGCGCCCGGACAGGGGGCTTGGATACGCAGTATTTT.